These 19 T cell receptor beta chains were sequenced from one sample in a study of regulatory T cells in long-lasting Graves disease. Relying on iRepertoire HTBI primers and Arm-PCR of CDR3 regions, the team built TCR beta libraries. TCRdb passed the multiplex PCR reads through MiXCR, listing each CDR3 protein once. The table has 400,000 to 500,000 distinct CDR3 sequences, roughly 21% seen once. Stated time point: persistent/refractory GD, antithyroid drugs over 5 years with positive TRAb. Extracted PBMC RNA gave rise to the TCR library. The material was peripheral blood mononuclear cells (PBMCs), obtained when the disease was refractory, from a patient treated with antithyroid drugs. The receptors come from a female donor with Graves disease.

This clonotype was counted at least ten times. The chain carries TRBV28 and TRBJ2-2, with TRBD2 matching 10 bases. CDR3 size: 17 residues. Germline lookup yields CDR1 MDHEN and CDR2 SYDVKM. The J segment lost 1 base and the V segment lost 6 bases, leaving 8 bases of the junction unmatched. In nucleotides, the CDR3 is TGTGCCAGCAGCCCCGTCGGACTAGCGGTGAACACCGGGGAGCTGTTTTTT. Translated: CASSPVGLAVNTGELFF. The entire variable domain, with the rest obtained from reference TRBV28 and TRBJ2-2, is as follows: DVKVTQSSRYLVKRTGEKVFLECVQDMDHENMFWYRQDPGLGLRLIYFSYDVKMKEKGDIPEGYSVSREKKERFSLILESASTNQTSMYLCASSPVGLAVNTGELFFGEGSRLTVL.

This clonotype has more than one count but fewer than ten. The chain couples TRBV5-1 to TRBJ2-7; 9 bases are shared with TRBD2. The V gene end was trimmed by 3 bases and the J gene end by 7 bases; junction bases not matched to a gene: 14. This CDR3 region has 16 residues. Germline-derived CDR1 and CDR2 are SGHRS and YFSETQ. CDR3 DNA: TGCGCCAGCAGCTCGGGTAATAGCGGGAGATCTGAAGAGCAGTACTTC. This translates into CASSSGNSGRSEEQYF.

The J gene is TRBJ2-7, the V gene TRBV29-1; D gene ambiguous. V dropped 3 bases and J dropped 5 bases, with 8 bases sitting between them. The germline CDR1 and CDR2 sequences are SQVTM and ANQGSEA. The CDR3 runs 11 residues. Here the CDR3 DNA reads TGCAGCGTTGAGGTTGACAACGAGCAGTACTTC. Its protein is CSVEVDNEQYF.

Only a few counts were recorded for this clonotype. This chain uses TRBV20-1 with TRBJ1-3, with D possibly being TRBD1 (5 bases). The germline V gene has CDR1 DFQATT and CDR2 SNEGSKA (reference sequence). V gave up 3 bases and J gave up 2 bases, with 8 bases separating them. CDR3 length: 13 residues. Here the CDR3 DNA reads TGCAGTGCTAGTCAGGGTCCTGGAAACACCATATATTTT. As protein: CSASQGPGNTIYF.

The chain recombines TRBV4-1 with TRBJ2-1; D unclear. The germline CDR1 and CDR2 sequences are MGHRA and YSYEKL. V lost 1 base and J 4 bases, leaving 5 bases between the germline ends. This CDR3 contains 13 residues. The CDR3, as DNA: TGCGCCAGCAGCCAAGTCAGGTACAATGAGCAGTTCTTC. Its translation: CASSQVRYNEQFF.

This chain links TRBV5-1 with TRBJ2-7, with a tentative D call TRBD1 (7 bases). Germline CDR1 is SGHRS and CDR2 is YFSETQ. V was clipped by 6 bases and J by 4 bases, with 17 bases between them. The CDR3 is 14 residues long. This CDR3 reads CASTLGGGRYEQYF. The CDR3, as DNA: TGCGCCAGCACTCTTGGAGGGGGCCGGTACGAGCAGTACTTC.

This clonotype was counted at least ten times. The rearrangement joins TRBV12-3 or TRBV12-4 to TRBJ1-1; D gene ambiguous. The germline V and J ends were trimmed by 6 bases and 0 bases, with 8 bases remaining between them. The CDR3 spans 13 residues. The CDR3: CASSSWVNTEAFF. DNA of the CDR3: TGTGCCAGCAGCTCGTGGGTGAACACTGAAGCTTTCTTT.

This clonotype was seen at least ten times. The chain recombines TRBV27 with TRBJ1-2; D is unclear. Germline V CDR1 and CDR2: MNHEY, SMNVEV (reference sequence). Deletions cut 5 bases from V and 4 bases from J, with 14 bases between. The length of the CDR3 is 14 residues. CDR3 sequence reads: CASSPGQPSYGYTF. CDR3 nucleotide sequence: TGTGCCAGCAGTCCCGGGCAACCGAGCTATGGCTACACCTTC.

This clonotype was counted at least ten times. The V gene is TRBV20-1, the J gene TRBJ1-4, with unresolved D. The CDR3 sequence is 13 residues long. The germline V gene has CDR1 DFQATT and CDR2 SNEGSKA (reference sequence). Trimming cost V 6 bases and J 12 bases, with 20 bases left between them. CDR3 amino acids: CSANRASREELFF. The CDR3 DNA reads TGCAGTGCGAACCGGGCCAGCCGTGAGGAACTGTTTTTT.

This clonotype was detected many times. CDR3 sequence: CAISDQGNGYTF. CDR3 in DNA: TGTGCCATCAGTGACCAGGGGAATGGCTACACCTTC. The chain joins TRBV10-3 to TRBJ1-2; D possibly corresponds to TRBD1 (6 bases). V was shortened by 3 bases and J by 6 bases, with 8 bases between the two germline ends. Germline V CDR1 and CDR2: ENHRY, SYGVKD. This CDR3 is built from 12 residues.

This clonotype was seen repeatedly, ten times or more. V is TRBV11-2 and J is TRBJ2-7; no clear D gene. Trimming removed 7 bases at V and 2 bases at J, with 18 bases between. The CDR3 consists of 15 residues. In germline, CDR1 is SGHAT, CDR2 FQNNGV. The CDR3 protein is CASTLSSPLTYEQYF. CDR3 sequence (DNA): TGTGCCAGCACCCTCAGTTCGCCCCTTACCTACGAGCAGTACTTC.

At least ten counts were recorded for this clonotype. J is TRBJ2-7 and V is TRBV27; TRBD2 matches at 8 bases. Losses at the gene ends were 5 bases for V and 3 bases for J; bases not matched to a gene: 12. Looked up from germline, CDR1 is MNHEY and CDR2 is SMNVEV (reference sequence). This CDR3 region has 16 residues. CDR3 sequence (DNA): TGTGCCAGCAGTGGGGTGTCCGGGAGGGCCATCTACGAGCAGTACTTC. Its translation is CASSGVSGRAIYEQYF.

This clonotype was detected ten times or more. V and J are TRBV19 and TRBJ1-1; TRBD1 aligns across 9 bases. The length of the CDR3 is 14 residues. Unmatched junction bases numbered 5, after V lost 4 bases and J lost 5 bases. Germline loops: CDR1 LNHDA, CDR2 SQIVND (reference sequence). The CDR3 reads CASSTGQGWTEAFF. The CDR3 DNA sequence: TGTGCCAGTAGTACGGGACAGGGATGGACTGAAGCTTTCTTT.

This rearrangement joins TRBV28 to TRBJ2-5; D could derive from TRBD1 or TRBD2 (6 bases each). Germline V gene lookup returns CDR1 MDHEN and CDR2 SYDVKM. This CDR3 is 13 amino acids long. The V and J ends lost 7 bases and 4 bases respectively, with 13 bases between them. In DNA, the CDR3 is TGTGCCAGCACCCTCCGGGGGCGAGAGACCCAGTACTTC. Its translation: CASTLRGRETQYF.

This clonotype was seen at least ten times. The chain couples TRBV2 to TRBJ1-5; D may be TRBD1 (5 bases). V dropped 8 bases and J dropped 2 bases, with 10 bases sitting between them. CDR1 and CDR2 (germline): SNHLY, FYNNEI. CDR3 length: 13 amino acids. The CDR3 nucleotides are TGTGCCAGCGGGACGGCGGGCAATCAGCCCCAGCATTTT. Protein: CASGTAGNQPQHF.

This clonotype was counted a few times. This rearrangement joins TRBV5-6 to TRBJ2-2; D could derive from TRBD1 or TRBD2 (5 bases each). The CDR3 loop spans 17 amino acids. Trimming removed 4 bases from V and 4 bases from J, with 20 bases in between. CDR1 is SGHDT and CDR2 is YYEEEE in the germline V gene. Here the CDR3 reads CASSPRLASGSTGELFF. The DNA of the CDR3 is TGTGCCAGCAGCCCCCGACTCGCTTCAGGGAGCACCGGGGAGCTGTTTTTT.

The J gene is TRBJ2-7, the V gene TRBV6-1; possible D gene TRBD1, 5 bases. Germline values: CDR1 MNHNS, CDR2 SASEGT. The CDR3 loop spans 12 amino acids. The V end was cut by 4 bases, the J end by 6 bases, with 10 bases between. CDR3 in amino acids: CASSVQDAEQYF. Here the CDR3 DNA reads TGTGCCAGCAGTGTACAGGATGCCGAGCAGTACTTC.

Ten or more counts support this clonotype. This chain connects TRBV15 to TRBJ2-7; TRBD2 is a possible D gene (5 bases). The CDR3 covers 15 residues. Trimming took off 0 bases at V and 2 bases at J, with 11 bases between the two ends. Germline V gene data show CDR1 as LNHNV and CDR2 as YYDKDF (reference sequence). This CDR3 is CATSRDRYGTYEQYF. The DNA for the CDR3 is TGTGCCACCAGCAGAGATCGATACGGGACCTACGAGCAGTACTTC.

This clonotype was picked up a small number of times. The V and J genes are TRBV18 and TRBJ1-2, with D uncertain. Trimming pared 3 bases from V and 12 bases from J, leaving 14 bases between. CDR3 length: 12 amino acids. Germline V lookup: CDR1 KGHSH, CDR2 LQKENI. CDR3 nucleotide sequence: TGTGCCAGCTCACCGACCAATGAACGCCACACCTTC. Protein product: CASSPTNERHTF.